What follows describes a single TCR beta chain. This entry belongs to a study of shared clonotypes between healthy human individuals. Trimming stripped 4 bases from V and 5 bases from J, with 15 bases between. The CDR3 extends over 14 amino acids. Germline CDR1 and CDR2: SGHRS and YFSETQ. This table comes from immunoSEQ multiplex PCR, and its TCRdb copy is limited to in-frame clones, with some not included. Of more than 400,000 clones listed, roughly 95% are singletons. The clonotype originates from a woman in her twenties or thirties in good health. The specimen sequenced was naive CD4+ T cells sorted from blood. The subset here: CD45RA+ positively selected. The J gene is TRBJ2-5, the V gene TRBV5-1; the D call may be TRBD1 or TRBD2 (6 bases each). This chain's CDR3 is CASSQTGARETQYF. In DNA, the CDR3 is TGCGCCAGCAGCCAGACGGGGGCGCGGGAGACCCAGTACTTC.